A selection of T cell receptor beta chains follows, all from one sample in a study of beta chain features in type 1 diabetes. The data were produced by immunoSEQ multiplex PCR, yet TCRdb's version contains in-frame clones alone and is incomplete. Here the sample spans about 740,000 clones, roughly an eighth being singletons. The specimen was naive CD4+ T cells from blood. These receptors came from a man aged 18 to 35 with type 1 diabetes. Each CDR3 is given without its conserved first and last residue. Only some rows state a clone size, as once, few, many or a class for expanded clones.

V	J	size	CDR3
TRBV5-1	TRBJ2-5	few	ASRPTSGGQETQY
TRBV7-6	TRBJ1-6	few	ASSLARGGSPLH
TRBV30	TRBJ2-7	NA	AWSFPGPYEQY
TRBV16	TRBJ1-2	few	ASSQSTVGGYT
TRBV6-1	TRBJ2-5	NA	ASSSPVFTQY
TRBV15	TRBJ1-1	few	ATSTQGDTEAF
TRBV19	TRBJ1-1	NA	ASTTGRANTEAF
TRBV25-1	TRBJ1-3	NA	ASRGTSSGNTIY
TRBV20-1	TRBJ2-7	NA	SATGRYEQY
TRBV4-1	TRBJ2-5	NA	ASSQRDSRETQY
TRBV5-1	TRBJ2-7	NA	ASSLRAGAPYEQY
TRBV27	TRBJ1-2	NA	ASKGNGGYT
TRBV28	TRBJ2-3	NA	ASSRGGSGADTQY
TRBV10-3	TRBJ2-1	few	AILRDPRNNEQF
TRBV18	TRBJ2-3	NA	ASSQLPGLPDTQY
TRBV30	TRBJ1-2	few	ALAGILSYGYT